The 20 T cell receptor beta chains reported below all come from one sample, sequenced in a study of cytomegalovirus exposure and HLA in healthy donors. PCR employed 60 Vbeta and 13 Jbeta primers. Method: immunoSEQ multiplex PCR; TCRdb's copy keeps in-frame clones and lacks some. The sample holds roughly 190,000 clones; just under 75% are singletons and the top ten take approximately 3.1%. Sequenced: PBMCs. Receptors originate from a woman in her 30s in good health and CMV-seropositive.

This clone was found a few times. The chain combines TRBV5-1 with TRBJ2-7, with no clear D. Trimming removed 0 bases from V and 2 bases from J, with 9 bases in between. This CDR3 is 14 amino acids long. Germline V lookup: CDR1 SGHRS, CDR2 YFSETQ. The CDR3 sequence: CASSLAWRTYEQYF. In nucleotides, the CDR3 is TGCGCCAGCAGCTTGGCCTGGCGGACCTACGAGCAGTACTTC.

J is TRBJ2-7 and V is TRBV27, with 7 bases fitting TRBD2. Looked up from germline, CDR1 is MNHEY and CDR2 is SMNVEV (reference sequence). The CDR3 runs 16 residues. Germline trimming cut 6 bases from V and 4 bases from J; bases unmatched to any gene: 15. The CDR3 region is CASRHSVPGGIYEQYF. The DNA for the CDR3 is TGTGCCAGCAGGCACTCGGTGCCGGGAGGTATTTACGAGCAGTACTTC.

CDR3 sequence (DNA): TGTGCCAGCAGCTTACCTCCTCGCCTAGCGGGTGTAAGGAATGAGCAGTTCTTC. Protein product: CASSLPPRLAGVRNEQFF. The rearrangement joins TRBV7-9 to TRBJ2-1, with 8 bases fitting TRBD2. The junction had 16 bases not matched to a gene; V was cut back by 2 bases and J by 7 bases. CDR1 and CDR2 from the germline V gene are SEHNR and FQNEAQ (reference sequence). The CDR3 contains 18 residues.

This clone was seen a handful of times. The genes are TRBV27 and TRBJ1-1, with D unresolved. The CDR3 has 13 residues. CDR1 is MNHEY, CDR2 SMNVEV, per germline (reference sequence). V dropped 3 bases and J dropped 2 bases, with 7 bases sitting between them. The CDR3 bases are TGTGCCAGCAGTTTTGAGGGAAACACTGAAGCTTTCTTT. Its protein product is CASSFEGNTEAFF.

About this clone itself: One end of the junction varies from germline; a read error may be responsible. The gene calls are TRBV7-9 and TRBJ2-7; D remains unclear. The CDR3 spans 12 residues. Germline CDR1 is SEHNR and CDR2 is FQNEAQ (reference sequence). CDR3 in amino acids: CSSSLDNYEQYF. CDR3 nucleotide sequence: TGTTCCAGCAGCTTAGACAACTACGAGCAGTACTTC.

This sequence joins TRBV28 and TRBJ2-7; tentatively, D is TRBD1 (6 bases). Trimming cost V 8 bases and J 3 bases, with 17 bases left between them. This CDR3 spans 14 amino acids. Germline CDR1 is MDHEN and CDR2 is SYDVKM. The CDR3 DNA follows: TGTGCCAGCGAAGCCCCCAGGGGCTTCTACGAGCAGTACTTC. It specifies CASEAPRGFYEQYF.

To note about this clone: The sample has other DNA sequences that encode this CDR3 too. The chain combines TRBV27 with TRBJ1-5; possibly TRBD1 for D (5 bases). Germline CDR1 reads MNHEY; CDR2 reads SMNVEV (reference sequence). The CDR3 has 16 residues. V was clipped by 1 base and J by 2 bases, with 12 bases between them. The DNA of the CDR3 is TGTGCCAGCAGTTTATGGGGCGGCCAGGGCAATCAGCCCCAGCATTTT. Its translation is CASSLWGGQGNQPQHF.

This clone showed up just once. The J gene is TRBJ2-3, the V gene TRBV5-4; possible D gene TRBD2, 5 bases. CDR3 size: 14 residues. Germline loops: CDR1 SGHNT, CDR2 YYREEE (reference sequence). V lost 2 bases to trimming and J lost 2 bases, with 9 bases between them. CDR3: CASSFREHTDTQYF. The CDR3 nucleotides are TGTGCCAGCAGCTTCCGGGAACACACAGATACGCAGTATTTT. The whole variable domain, filled in from reference TRBV5-4 and TRBJ2-3, reads ETGVTQSPTHLIKTRGQQVTLRCSSQSGHNTVSWYQQALGQGPQFIFQYYREEENGRGNFPPRFSGLQFPNYSSELNVNALELDDSALYLCASSFREHTDTQYFGPGTRLTVL.

This chain uses TRBV11-2 with TRBJ2-7, with 9 bases that match TRBD1. Losses at the gene ends were 5 bases for V and 6 bases for J; bases not matched to a gene: 8. Germline CDR1 reads SGHAT; CDR2 reads FQNNGV. This CDR3 has 14 amino acids. The CDR3 sequence is CASSLGTGNLEQYF. As DNA, the CDR3 is TGTGCCAGCAGCCTCGGGACAGGGAATCTCGAGCAGTACTTC.

This chain joins TRBV21-1 and TRBJ1-2; TRBD1, the D gene given by the table, was not confirmed from the DNA. TRBV21-1 is flagged as a pseudogene. The CDR3 is made up of 17 amino acids. This CDR3 reads CASSPVRGLPGNYGYTF. CDR3 DNA sequence: TGTGCCAGCAGCCCGGTAAGGGGGTTGCCAGGAAACTATGGCTACACCTTC.

The chain links TRBV2 to TRBJ2-1; TRBD2 is a possible D gene (6 bases). In germline, CDR1 is SNHLY, CDR2 FYNNEI. The CDR3 has 11 residues. V was cut by 6 bases and J by 7 bases, with 7 bases left in between. CDR3 nucleotide sequence: TGTGCCAGCAGGGGGGGTAATGAGCAGTTCTTC. Its protein product is CASRGGNEQFF.

In this sample, this clone turned up a few times. The chain combines TRBV7-9 with TRBJ2-5; possible D gene TRBD1, 6 bases. Trimming cost V 6 bases and J 1 base, with 12 bases left between them. The CDR3 extends over 14 amino acids. Germline V CDR1 and CDR2: SEHNR, FQNEAQ (reference sequence). The CDR3: CASRGHPVQETQYF. For the CDR3, the DNA is TGTGCCAGCAGGGGACACCCAGTCCAAGAGACCCAGTACTTC.

The chain couples TRBV15 to TRBJ2-3; no reliable D call. This CDR3 has 14 amino acids. Germline V CDR1 and CDR2: LNHNV, YYDKDF (reference sequence). V lost 5 bases, J lost 6 bases, and 15 bases lay in between. The CDR3 sequence: CATSGLQMTDTQYF. The CDR3, as DNA: TGTGCCACCAGCGGGCTCCAGATGACGGATACGCAGTATTTT.

This chain joins TRBV11-3 and TRBJ2-1, with D possibly being TRBD1 (6 bases). This CDR3 spans 16 amino acids. The germline V gene encodes CDR1 SGHNT and CDR2 YENEEA. Trimming shortened V by 3 bases and J by 0 bases, and 12 bases separated the two germline ends. The CDR3 DNA sequence: TGTGCCAGCAGCTTTTCAGGGGTCAACTCCTACAATGAGCAGTTCTTC. This translates into CASSFSGVNSYNEQFF.

This clone was counted only a few times. The V call is TRBV2, the J call TRBJ2-2, with D tentatively TRBD1 (5 bases). The length of the CDR3 is 12 residues. The V end lost 5 bases, the J end lost 7 bases, and 8 bases lay between the germline ends. CDR1 is SNHLY and CDR2 is FYNNEI in the germline V gene. The CDR3 coding sequence is TGTGCCAGCAGTCCAGGGATCGGGGAGCTGTTTTTT. This codes for CASSPGIGELFF.

The chain carries TRBV18 and TRBJ1-2, with unresolved D. Per germline, CDR1 KGHSH and CDR2 LQKENI. The V gene lost 4 bases and the J gene lost 4 bases, with 7 bases spanning the gap. The length of the CDR3 is 12 residues. CDR3 residues: CASSRGTYGYTF. The CDR3 region has the DNA TGTGCCAGCTCACGCGGAACCTATGGCTACACCTTC.

Only a few counts were recorded for this clone. This chain joins TRBV19 and TRBJ2-1, with D perhaps TRBD2 (6 bases). V lost 5 bases, J lost 1 base, and 9 bases lay in between. Germline V gene data show CDR1 as LNHDA and CDR2 as SQIVND (reference sequence). There are 14 residues in the CDR3. Here the CDR3 reads CASSSGDSYNEQFF. The CDR3 bases are TGTGCCAGTAGTTCGGGGGATTCCTACAATGAGCAGTTCTTC.

V and J are TRBV9 and TRBJ2-1; 12 bases fit TRBD2. The CDR3 is 17 residues long. V shed 3 bases, J shed 5 bases, and the junction held 9 bases outside the gene matches. Germline V gene sequence: CDR1 SGDLS, CDR2 YYNGEE. The DNA of the CDR3 is TGTGCCAGCAGCGGAGCCCTAGCGGGAGGGCCCAACAATGAGCAGTTCTTC. It yields the protein CASSGALAGGPNNEQFF.

The chain is built from TRBV6-5 and TRBJ2-7; D is uncertain. The V gene lost 6 bases and the J gene lost 0 bases, with 12 bases spanning the gap. CDR1 MNHEY and CDR2 SVGAGI come from the germline V gene. The CDR3 is 14 amino acids. CDR3 region: CASSPSGPSYEQYF. DNA for the CDR3: TGTGCCAGCAGCCCCTCAGGTCCCTCCTACGAGCAGTACTTC.

This clone was found once. The rearrangement links TRBV5-1 to TRBJ2-1; a weak D match, TRBD1 (5 bases). CDR3 size: 14 residues. CDR1 and CDR2 (germline): SGHRS, YFSETQ. Trimming left V 2 bases short and J 7 bases short, with 13 bases between. The CDR3 DNA reads as TGCGCCAGCAGCTTTGGGGCAGGGCGGAATGAGCAGTTCTTC. This encodes CASSFGAGRNEQFF.